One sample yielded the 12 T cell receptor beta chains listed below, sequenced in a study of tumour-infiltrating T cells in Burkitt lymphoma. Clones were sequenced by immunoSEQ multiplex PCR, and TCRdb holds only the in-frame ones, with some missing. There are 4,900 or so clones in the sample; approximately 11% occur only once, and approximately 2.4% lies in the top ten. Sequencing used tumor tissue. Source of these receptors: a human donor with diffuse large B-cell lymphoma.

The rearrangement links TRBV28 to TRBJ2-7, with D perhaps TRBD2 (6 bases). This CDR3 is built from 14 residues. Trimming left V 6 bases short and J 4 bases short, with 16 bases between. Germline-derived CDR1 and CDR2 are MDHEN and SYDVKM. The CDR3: CASSSGSAGYEQYF. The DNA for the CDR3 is TGTGCCAGCAGCTCCGGGTCCGCGGGGTACGAGCAGTACTTC.

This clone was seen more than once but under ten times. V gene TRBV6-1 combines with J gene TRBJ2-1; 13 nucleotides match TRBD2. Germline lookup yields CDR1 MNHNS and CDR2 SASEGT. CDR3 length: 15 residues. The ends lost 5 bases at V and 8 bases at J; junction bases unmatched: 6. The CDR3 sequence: CASSQLAGGHDEQFF. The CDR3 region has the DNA TGTGCCAGCAGTCAACTAGCGGGGGGGCACGATGAGCAGTTCTTC.

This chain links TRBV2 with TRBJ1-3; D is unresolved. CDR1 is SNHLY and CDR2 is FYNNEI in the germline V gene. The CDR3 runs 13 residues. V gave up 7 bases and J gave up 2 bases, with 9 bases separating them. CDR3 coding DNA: TGTGCCAGCAACCCGGAGACTGGAAACACCATATATTTT. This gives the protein CASNPETGNTIYF.

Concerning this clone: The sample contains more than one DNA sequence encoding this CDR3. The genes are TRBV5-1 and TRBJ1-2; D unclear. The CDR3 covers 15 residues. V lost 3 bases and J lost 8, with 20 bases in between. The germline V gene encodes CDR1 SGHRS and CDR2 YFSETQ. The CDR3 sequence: CASSYSGTSERGYTF. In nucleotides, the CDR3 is TGCGCCAGCAGCTACTCGGGAACCTCGGAGCGGGGCTACACCTTC. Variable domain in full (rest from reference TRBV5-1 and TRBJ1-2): KAGVTQTPRYLIKTRGQQVTLSCSPISGHRSVSWYQQTPGQGLQFLFEYFSETQRNKGNFPGRFSGRQFSNSRSEMNVSTLELGDSALYLCASSYSGTSERGYTFGSGTRLTVV.

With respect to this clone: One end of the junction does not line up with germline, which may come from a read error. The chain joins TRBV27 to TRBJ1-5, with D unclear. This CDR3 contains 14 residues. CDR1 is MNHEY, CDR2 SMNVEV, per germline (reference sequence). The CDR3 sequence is CASSSPDGNQPQHF. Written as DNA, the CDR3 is TGTGCCAGCAGTTCCCCTGACGGCAACCAGCCCCAGCATTTT.

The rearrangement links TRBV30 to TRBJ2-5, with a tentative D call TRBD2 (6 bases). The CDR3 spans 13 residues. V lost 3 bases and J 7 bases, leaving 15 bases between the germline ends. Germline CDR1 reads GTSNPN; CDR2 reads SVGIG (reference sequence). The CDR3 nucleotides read TGTGCCTGGAGCCGCAGGGAAGCGGGGACCCAGTACTTC. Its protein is CAWSRREAGTQYF. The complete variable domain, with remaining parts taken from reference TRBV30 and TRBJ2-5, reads SQTIHQWPATLVQPVGSPLSLECTVEGTSNPNLYWYRQAAGRGLQLLFYSVGIGQISSEVPQNLSASRPQDRQFILSSKKLLLSDSGFYLCAWSRREAGTQYFGPGTRLLVL.

The CDR3 bases are TGCGCCAGCAGCTTGGCCGGAGGGACCTGGAACATTCAGTACTTC. Translating gives CASSLAGGTWNIQYF. The rearrangement links TRBV5-1 to TRBJ2-4; maybe TRBD2 (6 bases). Per germline, CDR1 SGHRS and CDR2 YFSETQ. V dropped 0 bases and J dropped 7 bases, with 14 bases sitting between them. The CDR3 has 15 residues. Based on the CDR3 plus reference TRBV5-1 and TRBJ2-4, the full variable domain is KAGVTQTPRYLIKTRGQQVTLSCSPISGHRSVSWYQQTPGQGLQFLFEYFSETQRNKGNFPGRFSGRQFSNSRSEMNVSTLELGDSALYLCASSLAGGTWNIQYFGAGTRLSVL.

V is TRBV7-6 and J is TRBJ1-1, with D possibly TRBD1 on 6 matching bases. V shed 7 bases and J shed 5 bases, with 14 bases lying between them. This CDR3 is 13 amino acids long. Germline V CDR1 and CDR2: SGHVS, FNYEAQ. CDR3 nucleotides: TGTGCCAGCAACCCGACAGGAATGACTGAAGCTTTCTTT. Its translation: CASNPTGMTEAFF. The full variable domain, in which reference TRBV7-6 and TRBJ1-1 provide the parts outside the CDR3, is GAGVSQSPRYKVTKRGQDVALRCDPISGHVSLYWYRQALGQGPEFLTYFNYEAQQDKSGLPNDRFSAERPEGSISTLTIQRTEQRDSAMYRCASNPTGMTEAFFGQGTRLTVV.

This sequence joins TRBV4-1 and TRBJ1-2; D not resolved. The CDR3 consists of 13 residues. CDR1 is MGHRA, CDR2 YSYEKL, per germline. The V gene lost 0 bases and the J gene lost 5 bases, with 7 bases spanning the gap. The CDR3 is CASSQDSQYGYTF. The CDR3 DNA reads TGCGCCAGCAGCCAAGATTCCCAGTATGGCTACACCTTC.

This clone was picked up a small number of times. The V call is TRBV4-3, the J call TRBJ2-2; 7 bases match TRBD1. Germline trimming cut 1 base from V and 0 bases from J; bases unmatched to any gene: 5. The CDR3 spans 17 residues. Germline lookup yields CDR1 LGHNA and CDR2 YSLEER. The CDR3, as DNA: TGCGCCAGCAGCCAAGTCCCGGGACAGTCGAACACCGGGGAGCTGTTTTTT. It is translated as CASSQVPGQSNTGELFF.

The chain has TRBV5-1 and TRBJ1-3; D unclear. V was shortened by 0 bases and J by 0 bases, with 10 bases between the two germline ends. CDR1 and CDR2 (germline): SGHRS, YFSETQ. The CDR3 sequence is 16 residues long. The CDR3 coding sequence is TGCGCCAGCAGCTTGGTTCCTTCGTTCTCTGGAAACACCATATATTTT. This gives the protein CASSLVPSFSGNTIYF.

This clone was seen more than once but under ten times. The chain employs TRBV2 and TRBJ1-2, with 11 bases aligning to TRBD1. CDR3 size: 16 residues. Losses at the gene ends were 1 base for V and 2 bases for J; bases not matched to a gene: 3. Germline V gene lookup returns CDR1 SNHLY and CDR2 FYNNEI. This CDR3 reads CASSEGTGGANYGYTF. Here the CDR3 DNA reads TGTGCCAGCAGTGAAGGGACAGGGGGCGCGAACTATGGCTACACCTTC. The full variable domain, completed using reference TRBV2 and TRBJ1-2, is EPEVTQTPSHQVTQMGQEVILRCVPISNHLYFYWYRQILGQKVEFLVSFYNNEISEKSEIFDDQFSVERPDGSNFTLKIRSTKLEDSAMYFCASSEGTGGANYGYTFGSGTRLTVV.